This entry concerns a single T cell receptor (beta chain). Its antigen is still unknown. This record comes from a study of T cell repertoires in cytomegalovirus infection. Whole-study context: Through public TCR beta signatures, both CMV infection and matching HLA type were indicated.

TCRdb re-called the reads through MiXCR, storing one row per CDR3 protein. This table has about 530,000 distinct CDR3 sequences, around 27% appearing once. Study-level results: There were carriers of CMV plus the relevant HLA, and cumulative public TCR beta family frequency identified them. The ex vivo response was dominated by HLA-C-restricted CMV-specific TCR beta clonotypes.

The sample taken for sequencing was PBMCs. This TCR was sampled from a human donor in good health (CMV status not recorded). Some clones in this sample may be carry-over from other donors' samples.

Written as DNA, the CDR3 is TGTGCCAGCAGTTTCAGAGTAGACGGGTATTGGGCGCAGTATTTT. As protein: CASSFRVDGYWAQYF. This rearrangement joins TRBV27 to TRBJ2-3; no clear D gene. Germline-derived CDR1 and CDR2 are MNHEY and SMNVEV (reference sequence). Trimming pared 3 bases from V and 10 bases from J, leaving 20 bases between. CDR3 size: 15 residues.